These T cell receptor beta chains were read from a single sample in a study of OX40 agonist ivuxolimab in advanced cancers. Produced via immunoSEQ multiplex PCR; TCRdb's table is partial and in-frame only. The sample lists 100,000 or so clones; more than 85% were seen once. Sequences were derived from CD4+ or CD8+ T cells sorted from blood, sampled in a trial of the OX40 agonist ivuxolimab. All receptors derive from an adult with an advanced solid tumor such as melanoma, head and neck, liver or kidney cancer. Each CDR3 is given with its conserved first and last residue. The D gene is left open where the match is weak. Some rows mark clone size as missing; the rest say once, few, many or name a class of expanded clone.

once,TRBV2,TRBJ2-3,NA,TGTGCCAGCAGTGAAGGAGGGGCAGATACGCAGTATTTT,CASSEGGADTQYF
NA,TRBV9,TRBJ2-7,NA,TGTGCCAGCAGCGTAGGGGGTTCCTACGAGCAGTACTTC,CASSVGGSYEQYF
once,TRBV29-1,TRBJ1-1,NA,TGCAGCGTTGAAAGACGGGGTGAGGGTTTTGCTTTCTTT,CSVERRGEGFAFF
NA,TRBV11-2,TRBJ2-7,NA,TGTGCCAGCAGCTTCAGACGCGAGCAGTACTTC,CASSFRREQYF
NA,TRBV27,TRBJ1-2,NA,TGTGCCAGCAGCCTCGGACGAGAGGTTAACCACTATGGCTACACCTTC,CASSLGREVNHYGYTF
NA,TRBV11-2,TRBJ1-1,NA,TGTGCCAGCAGTTCGCACACTGAAGCTTTCTTT,CASSSHTEAFF
NA,TRBV5-6,TRBJ2-3,NA,TGTGCCAGCAGCTTGTTTTCTAACACAGATACGCAGTATTTT,CASSLFSNTDTQYF
NA,TRBV11-2,TRBJ1-3,NA,TGTGCCAGCAGCTTACTTACTGGAAACACCATATATTTT,CASSLLTGNTIYF
once,TRBV5-1,TRBJ2-1,TRBD1,TGCGCCAGCAGCTTCCCAACCGGGACAGGTAACAATGAGCAGTTCTTC,CASSFPTGTGNNEQFF
NA,TRBV6-1,TRBJ1-4,NA,TGTGCCAGCAGTGAAGCCAGGGCCATTAATGAAAAACTGTTTTTT,CASSEARAINEKLFF
once,TRBV4-1,TRBJ2-6,NA,TGCGCCAGCAGCCAGGAAACGGGCCACCCTGGGGCCAACGTCCTGACTTTC,CASSQETGHPGANVLTF
NA,TRBV10-2,TRBJ2-2,NA,TGCGCCAGCAGTTCCACCGGGGAGCTGTTTTTT,CASSSTGELFF
once,TRBV28,TRBJ2-7,TRBD1,TGTGCCAGCAGTTTATGGGGGACAGGGTCTACCTACGAGCAGTACTTC,CASSLWGTGSTYEQYF
NA,TRBV6-1,TRBJ2-4,NA,TGTGCCAGCAGTGAATTCGGAGTTGGGACTCGAGAAAACATTCAGTACTTC,CASSEFGVGTRENIQYF
NA,TRBV28,TRBJ2-7,TRBD2,TGTGCCAGCAGTCCACGACTAGCGGGGGGGAGCTCCTACGAGCAGTACTTC,CASSPRLAGGSSYEQYF
NA,TRBV27,TRBJ1-5,NA,TGTGCCAGCAGTTTATTCGGCGCAGACCCCAATCAGCCCCAGCATTTT,CASSLFGADPNQPQHF
NA,TRBV5-4,TRBJ2-3,TRBD1,TGTGCCAGCAGTCTGGTGGGGGACAGGGGCACAGATACGCAGTATTTT,CASSLVGDRGTDTQYF
NA,TRBV19,TRBJ1-1,NA,TGTGCCAGTGGCGGGAACACTGAAGCTTTCTTT,CASGGNTEAFF
NA,TRBV6-1,TRBJ2-1,TRBD1,TGTGCCAGCAGCAGACAGGGCAATGAGCAGTTCTTC,CASSRQGNEQFF
NA,TRBV4-2,TRBJ1-5,NA,TGTGCCAGCAGCCAAGAGCTAGGGGCGATAAATCAGCCCCAGCATTTT,CASSQELGAINQPQHF
NA,TRBV7-2,TRBJ1-3,NA,TGTGCCAGCAGCTTAGGGGGAAACACCATATATTTT,CASSLGGNTIYF
few,TRBV11-2,TRBJ2-1,NA,TGTGCCAGCAGCTCCCTAGAACCCGAGATCTTC,CASSSLEPEIF
NA,TRBV5-4,TRBJ1-1,TRBD1,TGTGCCAGCAGCACCTCCAGGGGGAGGAACACTGAAGCTTTCTTT,CASSTSRGRNTEAFF
NA,TRBV19,TRBJ2-7,TRBD1,TGTGCCAGTAGTATGGGGACAGGGGGCTACGAGCAGTACTTC,CASSMGTGGYEQYF
NA,TRBV5-1,TRBJ1-2,NA,TGCGCCAGCAGCTTGGAGGGGGTTGGGGATGGCTACACCTTC,CASSLEGVGDGYTF
NA,TRBV15,TRBJ2-7,NA,TGTGCCACCAGTATAATGGGCGGGTCCTACGAGCAGTACTTC,CATSIMGGSYEQYF
NA,TRBV27,TRBJ2-5,TRBD2,TGTGCCAGCAGGCCAGCGGGAGGGCCGGGAGAGACCCAGTACTTC,CASRPAGGPGETQYF
NA,TRBV6-5,TRBJ1-1,NA,TGTGCCAGCAATTGGGGGGGCGGTCTGGGCACTGAAGCTTTCTTT,CASNWGGGLGTEAFF
NA,TRBV4-1,TRBJ2-1,NA,TGCGCCAGCAGCCAAGAATCACAGGGAACTGGAGATGAGCAGTTCTTC,CASSQESQGTGDEQFF
NA,TRBV11-2,TRBJ1-6,TRBD1,TGTGCCAGCAGCTTCAGTTGGGGGTACAGGGGTTCACCCCTCCACTTT,CASSFSWGYRGSPLHF
NA,TRBV6-5,TRBJ1-4,NA,TGTGCCAGCAGTTACTCGAACGGGAATGAAAAACTGTTTTTT,CASSYSNGNEKLFF
NA,TRBV5-6,TRBJ1-4,TRBD1,TGTGCCAGCAGCTTCGGGACAGGGAATGAAAAACTGTTTTTT,CASSFGTGNEKLFF
NA,TRBV29-1,TRBJ2-7,NA,TGCAGCGTTGGGACAGCCTCCTACGAGCAGTACTTC,CSVGTASYEQYF
once,TRBV6-5,TRBJ2-3,NA,TGTGCCAGCAGTTACCAGGGGCCAGATACGCAGTATTTT,CASSYQGPDTQYF
NA,TRBV5-1,TRBJ2-1,TRBD2,TGCGCCAGCAGCCAAAGGGGAGGGGCCAATGAGCAGTTCTTC,CASSQRGGANEQFF
NA,TRBV7-8,TRBJ2-7,NA,TGTGCCAGCACCCCCCTCGACAGGACTTACGAGCAGTACTTC,CASTPLDRTYEQYF
NA,TRBV5-6,TRBJ1-4,NA,TGTGCCAGCAGCTTGTCTGACGGAAAACTGTTTTTT,CASSLSDGKLFF
NA,TRBV6-1,TRBJ1-5,TRBD1,TGTGCCAGCAGCAGTTGGGACAGGAGCAATCAGCCCCAGCATTTT,CASSSWDRSNQPQHF
NA,TRBV4-3,TRBJ2-7,TRBD2,TGCGCCAGCAGCCAAGATTTCCTAGCGGGCTCCTACGAGCAGTACTTC,CASSQDFLAGSYEQYF
NA,TRBV18,TRBJ2-1,NA,TGTGCCAGCTCACCCGGGGGCTTGGAGCAGTTCTTC,CASSPGGLEQFF
NA,TRBV2,TRBJ2-5,TRBD2,TGTGCCAGCAGTGTGGCGAGCGGGGGCGGAGAGGTCAACTTC,CASSVASGGGEVNF
NA,TRBV5-1,TRBJ2-2,NA,TGCGCCAGCAGCTTGGACAGGAGACCCACCGGGGAGCTGTTTTTT,CASSLDRRPTGELFF